The 10 T cell receptor beta chains reported below all come from one sample, sequenced in a study of cytomegalovirus exposure and HLA in healthy donors. Primers included in the PCR were 60 Vbeta and 13 Jbeta primers. Clones were sequenced by immunoSEQ multiplex PCR, and TCRdb holds only the in-frame ones, with some missing. This sample has roughly 100,000 clones, with more than 60% found just once. Sequencing was done on a sample of PBMCs. The receptors were gathered from a man aged 25-45 years in good health and CMV-seronegative.

The chain is built from TRBV11-2 and TRBJ1-2; D gene unclear. The CDR3 has 13 amino acids. Germline CDR1 and CDR2: SGHAT and FQNNGV. V gave up 5 bases and J gave up 10 bases, with 17 bases separating them. CDR3 in DNA: TGTGCCAGCAGCGCCCTCGGGGTTTTCACCTACACCTTC. It is translated as CASSALGVFTYTF.

This chain joins TRBV28 and TRBJ1-5; D perhaps matches TRBD1 (6 bases). Trimming took 1 base from V and 3 from J, leaving 7 bases between them. Germline assignment: CDR1 MDHEN and CDR2 SYDVKM. This CDR3 spans 14 amino acids. The CDR3: CASSLYRVNQPQHF. The CDR3 nucleotides read TGTGCCAGCAGTTTATACAGGGTCAATCAGCCCCAGCATTTT.

The chain joins TRBV10-1 to TRBJ2-1; 12 nucleotides agree with TRBD2. Looked up from germline, CDR1 is WNHNN and CDR2 is SYGVQD (reference sequence). The CDR3 is 15 residues long. The ends lost 3 bases at V and 4 bases at J; junction bases unmatched: 1. This CDR3 is CASSEGLAGYNEQFF. The DNA of the CDR3 is TGCGCCAGCAGTGAAGGACTAGCGGGGTACAATGAGCAGTTCTTC.

The gene calls are TRBV5-4 and TRBJ1-2; D is possibly TRBD1 (5 bases). CDR1 is SGHNT and CDR2 is YYREEE in the germline V gene (reference sequence). This CDR3 comprises 14 residues. Trimming removed 4 bases at V and 2 bases at J, with 12 bases between. The CDR3 nucleotides are TGTGCCAGCAGCAAGGTGCAGGGAAACTATGGCTACACCTTC. Translation gives CASSKVQGNYGYTF.

This clone was found a few times. The chain uses TRBV5-1 and TRBJ2-3, with unresolved D. Trimming took off 3 bases at V and 0 bases at J, with 8 bases between the two ends. Germline lookup yields CDR1 SGHRS and CDR2 YFSETQ. The CDR3 is made up of 14 amino acids. The CDR3 region is CASSSSASTDTQYF. Written as DNA, the CDR3 is TGCGCCAGCAGCTCCAGCGCTAGCACAGATACGCAGTATTTT.

As regards this clone: Additional DNA sequences in this sample encode the identical CDR3. The rearrangement joins TRBV2 to TRBJ1-5; 8 bases match TRBD1. There are 14 residues in the CDR3. With 5 bases clipped from V and 7 bases from J, the junction kept 7 bases outside the gene matches. Per the germline V gene, CDR1 is SNHLY and CDR2 is FYNNEI. The CDR3 DNA reads TGTGCCAGCAGTCGCACAGGGGGAAGGCAGCCCCAGCATTTT. As protein: CASSRTGGRQPQHF.

The chain recombines TRBV5-1 with TRBJ2-3; D perhaps matches TRBD1 (5 bases). The V end was cut by 1 base, the J end by 2 bases, with 11 bases between. Germline V gene lookup returns CDR1 SGHRS and CDR2 YFSETQ. The CDR3 is 15 residues long. CDR3 amino acids: CASSLFGADTDTQYF. CDR3 sequence (DNA): TGCGCCAGCAGCTTGTTTGGGGCAGACACAGATACGCAGTATTTT.

In this sample, this clone turned up a few times. The chain links TRBV4-1 to TRBJ2-7, with 8 bases identical to TRBD2. V shed 5 bases, J shed 0 bases, and the junction held 9 bases outside the gene matches. The CDR3 has 16 residues. The germline V gene encodes CDR1 MGHRA and CDR2 YSYEKL. The CDR3 region is CASSNLLAGGSYEQYF. The CDR3 coding sequence is TGCGCCAGCAGCAACCTTCTAGCGGGCGGCTCCTACGAGCAGTACTTC.

The rearrangement joins TRBV5-8 to TRBJ2-7; D not certain. The CDR3 spans 15 residues. Germline V gives CDR1 SGHTS, CDR2 YDEGEE. V gave up 1 base and J gave up 2 bases, with 13 bases separating them. The CDR3 loop is CASSLPRQGTYEQYF. The DNA of the CDR3 is TGTGCCAGCAGCTTGCCGCGACAAGGAACCTACGAGCAGTACTTC. Drawing the rest from reference TRBV5-8 and TRBJ2-7, the complete variable domain is EAGVTQSPTHLIKTRGQQATLRCSPISGHTSVYWYQQALGLGLQFLLWYDEGEERNRGNFPPRFSGRQFPNYSSELNVNALELEDSALYLCASSLPRQGTYEQYFGPGTRLTVT.

V gene TRBV30 combines with J gene TRBJ2-5, with D perhaps TRBD2 (6 bases). The CDR3 runs 13 residues. The germline CDR1 and CDR2 sequences are GTSNPN and SVGIG (reference sequence). With 2 bases removed from V and 1 base from J, the gap between germline ends came to 8 bases. As DNA, the CDR3 is TGTGCCTGGAGTCGGGGGATCCAAGAGACCCAGTACTTC. It yields the protein CAWSRGIQETQYF. The variable domain in full, with the rest retrieved from reference TRBV30 and TRBJ2-5, is SQTIHQWPATLVQPVGSPLSLECTVEGTSNPNLYWYRQAAGRGLQLLFYSVGIGQISSEVPQNLSASRPQDRQFILSSKKLLLSDSGFYLCAWSRGIQETQYFGPGTRLLVL.